One sample yielded the 16 T cell receptor beta chains listed below, sequenced in a study of T cell responses to AZD1222 COVID-19 vaccine. This table comes from immunoSEQ multiplex PCR, and its TCRdb copy is limited to in-frame clones, with some not included. The sample includes fewer than 200,000 clones, roughly 89% of them seen just once. Source: peripheral blood, taken on day 0 of AZD1222 vaccination. The receptors were sampled from an adult in good health.

This chain uses TRBV15 with TRBJ1-5; perhaps TRBD1 as D (5 bases). V was clipped by 3 bases and J by 6 bases, with 12 bases between them. The CDR3 covers 14 residues. CDR1 and CDR2 (germline): LNHNV, YYDKDF (reference sequence). CDR3 nucleotide sequence: TGTGCCACCAGCAGCCAGGGAGTCGGTCAGCCCCAGCATTTT. Translated: CATSSQGVGQPQHF.

The genes are TRBV2 and TRBJ1-3; tentatively, D is TRBD1 (5 bases). V was cut by 6 bases and J by 5 bases, with 14 bases left in between. Germline V gene data show CDR1 as SNHLY and CDR2 as FYNNEI. The CDR3 covers 14 residues. The CDR3 nucleotides are TGTGCCAGCAGACCGTCAGGGAATCGAAACACCATATATTTT. This gives the protein CASRPSGNRNTIYF.

The chain has TRBV13 and TRBJ2-3; 7 bases match TRBD1. After removal of 2 bases from V and 0 bases from J, the junction contained 5 bases not matched to a gene. The CDR3 is made up of 16 amino acids. Germline V lookup: CDR1 PRHDT, CDR2 FYEKMQ (reference sequence). The CDR3 here is CASSLLGTASTDTQYF. The CDR3 DNA reads TGTGCCAGCAGCTTATTAGGGACAGCTAGCACAGATACGCAGTATTTT.

V and J are TRBV30 and TRBJ1-6; TRBD1 might be the D (5 bases). The germline V gene has CDR1 GTSNPN and CDR2 SVGIG (reference sequence). Trimming took 2 bases from V and 8 from J, leaving 10 bases between them. This CDR3 comprises 13 residues. The CDR3 loop reads CAWSMGGDSPLHF. The CDR3 DNA reads TGTGCCTGGAGTATGGGAGGGGATTCACCCCTCCACTTT.

V usage is TRBV7-2 and J usage is TRBJ2-1; either TRBD1 or TRBD2 may supply D (6 bases each). CDR1 SGHTA and CDR2 FQGNSA come from the germline V gene. The CDR3 is 13 residues long. Trimming removed 4 bases at V and 7 bases at J, with 11 bases between. The CDR3 loop is CASSSLGGNEQFF. The CDR3 DNA follows: TGTGCCAGCAGCTCACTAGGGGGGAATGAGCAGTTCTTC.

This clone was observed a single time. The chain links TRBV19 to TRBJ1-4; 7 nucleotides align to TRBD1. This CDR3 is 14 amino acids long. Germline V gene sequence: CDR1 LNHDA, CDR2 SQIVND (reference sequence). V dropped 6 bases and J dropped 4; count of bases not matched to a gene: 5. The CDR3 here is CASRGTAFNEKLFF. CDR3 in DNA: TGTGCCAGTAGGGGGACAGCCTTTAATGAAAAACTGTTTTTT. The full variable domain, in which reference TRBV19 and TRBJ1-4 provide the parts outside the CDR3, is DGGITQSPKYLFRKEGQNVTLSCEQNLNHDAMYWYRQDPGQGLRLIYYSQIVNDFQKGDIAEGYSVSREKKESFPLTVTSAQKNPTAFYLCASRGTAFNEKLFFGSGTQLSVL.

V is TRBV20-1 and J is TRBJ1-4; no clear D gene. The CDR3 has 11 amino acids. The V gene lost 3 bases and the J gene lost 6 bases, with 5 bases spanning the gap. The germline V gene encodes CDR1 DFQATT and CDR2 SNEGSKA (reference sequence). This chain's CDR3 is CSARPDEKLFF. CDR3 nucleotide sequence: TGCAGTGCTAGGCCAGATGAAAAACTGTTTTTT.

Here the CDR3 reads CASTEGISEKLFF. As DNA, the CDR3 is TGTGCCAGCACGGAAGGCATATCGGAAAAACTGTTTTTT. The V call is TRBV25-1, the J call TRBJ1-4; unclear D gene. Trimming shortened V by 7 bases and J by 8 bases, and 14 bases separated the two germline ends. CDR1 is MGHDK, CDR2 SYGVNS, per germline. The CDR3 contains 13 residues.

This clone was observed a few times. The chain carries TRBV6-6 and TRBJ1-4; D gene uncertain. Germline assignment: CDR1 MNHNY and CDR2 SVGAGI (reference sequence). Between the trimmed V and J ends, which lost 7 bases and 7 bases, there was a span of 16 bases. The CDR3 is 14 residues long. DNA for the CDR3: TGTGCCAGCAAAACGAAATGGACGGGTGAAAAACTGTTTTTT. It yields the protein CASKTKWTGEKLFF.

V is TRBV28 and J is TRBJ1-3, with TRBD1 as a possible D gene (6 bases). The CDR3 contains 14 residues. V shed 7 bases and J shed 3 bases, with 13 bases lying between them. Per the germline V gene, CDR1 is MDHEN and CDR2 is SYDVKM. The CDR3 protein is CASIGGRYGNTIYF. The CDR3 DNA reads TGTGCCAGCATAGGGGGGCGGTATGGAAACACCATATATTTT.

This rearrangement joins TRBV28 to TRBJ2-2, with D tentatively TRBD1 or TRBD2 (7 bases each). Trimming removed 5 bases from V and 4 bases from J, with 14 bases in between. The CDR3 runs 15 residues. In germline, CDR1 is MDHEN, CDR2 SYDVKM. CDR3 residues: CASSPQGRATGELFF. CDR3 coding DNA: TGTGCCAGCAGTCCACAGGGGAGGGCCACCGGGGAGCTGTTTTTT.

The rearrangement joins TRBV28 to TRBJ1-1; no clear D gene. The germline CDR1 and CDR2 sequences are MDHEN and SYDVKM. CDR3 length equals 15 residues. V gave up 2 bases and J gave up 1 base, with 11 bases separating them. The CDR3, as DNA: TGTGCCAGCAGTTTAATCCAGGCCCAGAACACTGAAGCTTTCTTT. Translated, it gives CASSLIQAQNTEAFF.

This rearrangement joins TRBV7-2 to TRBJ1-1; 7 bases align to TRBD1. The length of the CDR3 is 13 residues. Trimming took 7 bases from V and 4 from J; bases not matched to a gene: 6. Germline V gene lookup returns CDR1 SGHTA and CDR2 FQGNSA. CDR3 DNA sequence: TGTGCCAGCAAGATAGACAGGGCCACTGAAGCTTTCTTT. This translates into CASKIDRATEAFF.

CDR3 nucleotide sequence: TGTGCCAGCCCCGGAGGGCAGGAATCTTATAATTCACCCCTCCACTTT. Residues: CASPGGQESYNSPLHF. V is TRBV18 and J is TRBJ1-6; the D is unclear. V was clipped by 8 bases and J by 4 bases, with 18 bases between them. Germline loops: CDR1 KGHSH, CDR2 LQKENI. The CDR3 covers 16 residues.

This CDR3 is CASSSSGPISNEQFF. The CDR3 bases are TGTGCCAGCAGTTCCTCGGGACCAATTTCCAATGAGCAGTTCTTC. The chain combines TRBV28 with TRBJ2-1; D tentatively reads TRBD1 or TRBD2 (5 bases each). The CDR3 totals 15 residues. Germline V gives CDR1 MDHEN, CDR2 SYDVKM. V lost 4 bases, J lost 6 bases, and 16 bases lay in between.

The table lists this clone with a few counts. The rearrangement links TRBV6-5 to TRBJ1-1; TRBD1 might be the D (5 bases). The V end was cut by 6 bases, the J end by 7 bases, with 12 bases between. The CDR3 spans 12 residues. CDR1 is MNHEY and CDR2 is SVGAGI in the germline V gene. Here the CDR3 reads CASSREVGEAFF. The CDR3 nucleotides are TGTGCCAGCAGCAGGGAAGTGGGTGAAGCTTTCTTT.